This TCR beta chain comes out of a study of blood T cell repertoires in COVID-19. V was pared by 6 bases and J by 2 bases, with 9 bases of the junction left unmatched. The CDR3 is 16 residues long. CDR1 is MNHEY and CDR2 is SVGEGT in the germline V gene. Here immunoSEQ multiplex PCR was the method, and the copy in TCRdb shows in-frame clones only, minus some. The sample has around 220,000 clones, roughly 84% seen once. The chain recombines TRBV6-2 or TRBV6-3 with TRBJ2-7, with 11 bases matching TRBD1. The sample was peripheral blood. The clonotype comes from a young man with active or convalescent COVID-19. In DNA, the CDR3 is TGTGCCAGCAGCCCCGGACAGGGGGCGGCGGCCTACGAGCAGTACTTC. Amino acids: CASSPGQGAAAYEQYF.